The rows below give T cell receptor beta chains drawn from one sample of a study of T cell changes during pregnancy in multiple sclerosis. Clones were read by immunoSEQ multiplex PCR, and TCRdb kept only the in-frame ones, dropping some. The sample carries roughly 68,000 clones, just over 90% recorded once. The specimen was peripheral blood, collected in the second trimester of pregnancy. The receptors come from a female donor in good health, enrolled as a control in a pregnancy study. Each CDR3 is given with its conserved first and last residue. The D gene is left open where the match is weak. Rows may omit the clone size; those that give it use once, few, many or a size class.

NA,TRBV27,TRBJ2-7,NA,TGTGCCAGCAGTTTAGGCGGGCCCTCCTACGAGCAGTACTTC,CASSLGGPSYEQYF
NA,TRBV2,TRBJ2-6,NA,TGTGCCAGCAGTACGGGAGCTGGGGCCAACGTCCTGACTTTC,CASSTGAGANVLTF
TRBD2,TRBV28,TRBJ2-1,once,TGTGCCAGCAGTTTATCGGGACTAGCGGCTTTCAATGAGCAGTTCTTC,CASSLSGLAAFNEQFF
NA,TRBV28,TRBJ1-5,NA,TGTGCCACACAGGTGCTGGGCAATCAGCCCCAGCATTTT,CATQVLGNQPQHF
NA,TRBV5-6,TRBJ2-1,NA,TGTGCCAGCAGCTTGGCCGGGGTGCACTACGAGCAGTTCTTC,CASSLAGVHYEQFF
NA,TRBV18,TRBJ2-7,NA,TGTGCCAGCTCACCAACGGCAGGATACGAGCAGTACTTC,CASSPTAGYEQYF
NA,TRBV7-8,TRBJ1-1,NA,TGTGCCAGCAGCTTAGAGAGAGTGAACACTGAAGCTTTCTTT,CASSLERVNTEAFF
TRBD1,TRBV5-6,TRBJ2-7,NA,TGTGCCAGCAGCGGGACAGGGACCCGAATCGACGAGCAGTACTTC,CASSGTGTRIDEQYF
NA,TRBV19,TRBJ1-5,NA,TGTGCCAGTAGTATCAGGGGTGGCAATCAGCCCCAGCATTTT,CASSIRGGNQPQHF
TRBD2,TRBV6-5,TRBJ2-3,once,TGTGCCAGCAAGGCGGGAGTTAGCACAGATACGCAGTATTTT,CASKAGVSTDTQYF
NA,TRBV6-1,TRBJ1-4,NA,TGTGCCAGCAGTTTAAACTCAGGGGAAAAACTGTTTTTT,CASSLNSGEKLFF
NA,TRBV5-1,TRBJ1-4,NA,TGCGCCAGCAGCCTGGCGGGGGTGACTAATGAAAAACTGTTTTTT,CASSLAGVTNEKLFF
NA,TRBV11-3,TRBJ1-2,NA,TGTGCCAGCAGCTTCAGGGAGGACTATGGCTACACCTTC,CASSFREDYGYTF
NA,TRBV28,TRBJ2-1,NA,TGTGCCAGCACCTTAACACTAGCTGCCAATGAGCAGTTCTTC,CASTLTLAANEQFF
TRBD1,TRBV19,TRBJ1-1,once,TGTGCCAGTAGTACTCGTCCGGGACAGGGTAGGACTGAAGCTTTCTTT,CASSTRPGQGRTEAFF
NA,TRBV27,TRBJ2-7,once,TGTGCCAGCAGTTTATCTGGGGCGCCCTACGAGCAGTACTTC,CASSLSGAPYEQYF
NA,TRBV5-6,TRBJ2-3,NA,TGTGCCAGCAGCCCAGGGACTAGCACAGATACGCAGTATTTT,CASSPGTSTDTQYF
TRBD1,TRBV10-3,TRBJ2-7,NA,TGTGCCATCAGTGAGTCGATTGTGGGCAGGGGGCAGGACGAGCAGTACTTC,CAISESIVGRGQDEQYF
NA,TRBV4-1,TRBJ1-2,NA,TGCGCCAGCAGCCAAGAGGGGGCAAACGTCCCCTATGGCTACACCTTC,CASSQEGANVPYGYTF
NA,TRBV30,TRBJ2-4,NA,TGTGCCTGGAGAAGACAAGGGGGGGACATTCAGTACTTC,CAWRRQGGDIQYF
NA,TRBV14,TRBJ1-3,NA,TGTGCCAGCAGCCGGTCGGGAAATCTAGCAGGAAACACCATATATTTT,CASSRSGNLAGNTIYF
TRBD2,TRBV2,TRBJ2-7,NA,TGTGCCAGCAGGGGGACTAGCGGGTCCCTCGAGCAGTACTTC,CASRGTSGSLEQYF
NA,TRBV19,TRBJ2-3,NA,TGTGCCAGTAGGTCAGGAAAAGATACGCAGTATTTT,CASRSGKDTQYF
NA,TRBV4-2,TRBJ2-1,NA,TGTGCCAGCAGCCAAGACCCAGGGGTGGATGAGCAGTTCTTC,CASSQDPGVDEQFF
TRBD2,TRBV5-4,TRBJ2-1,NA,TGTGCCACCCTACCGAGCGGGAGTATTAATGAGCAGTTCTTC,CATLPSGSINEQFF
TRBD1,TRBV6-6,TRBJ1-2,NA,TGTGCCAGCAGTCCAGGACAGGGGGCCACAGGCTACACCTTC,CASSPGQGATGYTF
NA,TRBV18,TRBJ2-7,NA,TGTGCCAGCTCACCAGAGAGCTACGAGCAGTACTTC,CASSPESYEQYF
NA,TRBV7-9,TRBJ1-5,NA,TGTGCCAGCAGCTTAGATAATAGCAATCAGCCCCAGCATTTT,CASSLDNSNQPQHF
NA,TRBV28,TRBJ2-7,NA,TGTGCCAGCACCTCCGTCGACAGAACCCACGAGCAGTACTTC,CASTSVDRTHEQYF
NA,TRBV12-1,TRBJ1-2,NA,TGTGCCAGCAGCACTCTGGGAGGGGGAGGGACTCTGATCTATGGCTACACCTTC,CASSTLGGGGTLIYGYTF
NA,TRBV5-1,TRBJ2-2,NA,TGCGCCAGCAGCCTCAGGGGCCTGAACACCGGGGAGCTGTTTTTT,CASSLRGLNTGELFF
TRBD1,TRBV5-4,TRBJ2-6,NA,TGTGCCAGCAGAGTCCCCGGGACAGGGCTGGCTGGGGCCAACGTCCTGACTTTC,CASRVPGTGLAGANVLTF
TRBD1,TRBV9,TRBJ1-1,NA,TGTGCCAGCAGCGCCCAACCGGACAGGGGTACTGAAGCTTTCTTT,CASSAQPDRGTEAFF
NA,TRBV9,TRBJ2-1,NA,TGTGCCAGCAGCGTAAGCAGGACTCAAGCGAAGTACAATGAGCAGTTCTTC,CASSVSRTQAKYNEQFF
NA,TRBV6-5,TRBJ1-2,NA,TGTGCCAGCAGTTACTCGATAGCGGGTGTCTATGGCTACACCTTC,CASSYSIAGVYGYTF
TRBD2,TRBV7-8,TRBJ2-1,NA,TGTGCCAGCAGCTTAGTGGTTGGGACTAGCGGGAGTAGTGAGCAGTTCTTC,CASSLVVGTSGSSEQFF
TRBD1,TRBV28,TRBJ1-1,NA,TGTGCCAGCAGTCCGACGTTGGACAGGGTGGATGAAGCTTTCTTT,CASSPTLDRVDEAFF
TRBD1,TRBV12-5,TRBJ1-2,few,TGTGCTAGTGGTTTATCAGGACAGGGTGGCTACACCTTC,CASGLSGQGGYTF
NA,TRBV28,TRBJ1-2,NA,TGTGCCAGCAGAGTCGGGGGGCGTCGGTATGGCTACACCTTC,CASRVGGRRYGYTF
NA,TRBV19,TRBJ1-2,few,TGTGCCAGTAGTTTACAGCAGAATGGCTACACCTTC,CASSLQQNGYTF
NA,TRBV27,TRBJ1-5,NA,TGTGCCAGCAGTTTCACGGCAGGGAATCAGCCCCAGCATTTT,CASSFTAGNQPQHF